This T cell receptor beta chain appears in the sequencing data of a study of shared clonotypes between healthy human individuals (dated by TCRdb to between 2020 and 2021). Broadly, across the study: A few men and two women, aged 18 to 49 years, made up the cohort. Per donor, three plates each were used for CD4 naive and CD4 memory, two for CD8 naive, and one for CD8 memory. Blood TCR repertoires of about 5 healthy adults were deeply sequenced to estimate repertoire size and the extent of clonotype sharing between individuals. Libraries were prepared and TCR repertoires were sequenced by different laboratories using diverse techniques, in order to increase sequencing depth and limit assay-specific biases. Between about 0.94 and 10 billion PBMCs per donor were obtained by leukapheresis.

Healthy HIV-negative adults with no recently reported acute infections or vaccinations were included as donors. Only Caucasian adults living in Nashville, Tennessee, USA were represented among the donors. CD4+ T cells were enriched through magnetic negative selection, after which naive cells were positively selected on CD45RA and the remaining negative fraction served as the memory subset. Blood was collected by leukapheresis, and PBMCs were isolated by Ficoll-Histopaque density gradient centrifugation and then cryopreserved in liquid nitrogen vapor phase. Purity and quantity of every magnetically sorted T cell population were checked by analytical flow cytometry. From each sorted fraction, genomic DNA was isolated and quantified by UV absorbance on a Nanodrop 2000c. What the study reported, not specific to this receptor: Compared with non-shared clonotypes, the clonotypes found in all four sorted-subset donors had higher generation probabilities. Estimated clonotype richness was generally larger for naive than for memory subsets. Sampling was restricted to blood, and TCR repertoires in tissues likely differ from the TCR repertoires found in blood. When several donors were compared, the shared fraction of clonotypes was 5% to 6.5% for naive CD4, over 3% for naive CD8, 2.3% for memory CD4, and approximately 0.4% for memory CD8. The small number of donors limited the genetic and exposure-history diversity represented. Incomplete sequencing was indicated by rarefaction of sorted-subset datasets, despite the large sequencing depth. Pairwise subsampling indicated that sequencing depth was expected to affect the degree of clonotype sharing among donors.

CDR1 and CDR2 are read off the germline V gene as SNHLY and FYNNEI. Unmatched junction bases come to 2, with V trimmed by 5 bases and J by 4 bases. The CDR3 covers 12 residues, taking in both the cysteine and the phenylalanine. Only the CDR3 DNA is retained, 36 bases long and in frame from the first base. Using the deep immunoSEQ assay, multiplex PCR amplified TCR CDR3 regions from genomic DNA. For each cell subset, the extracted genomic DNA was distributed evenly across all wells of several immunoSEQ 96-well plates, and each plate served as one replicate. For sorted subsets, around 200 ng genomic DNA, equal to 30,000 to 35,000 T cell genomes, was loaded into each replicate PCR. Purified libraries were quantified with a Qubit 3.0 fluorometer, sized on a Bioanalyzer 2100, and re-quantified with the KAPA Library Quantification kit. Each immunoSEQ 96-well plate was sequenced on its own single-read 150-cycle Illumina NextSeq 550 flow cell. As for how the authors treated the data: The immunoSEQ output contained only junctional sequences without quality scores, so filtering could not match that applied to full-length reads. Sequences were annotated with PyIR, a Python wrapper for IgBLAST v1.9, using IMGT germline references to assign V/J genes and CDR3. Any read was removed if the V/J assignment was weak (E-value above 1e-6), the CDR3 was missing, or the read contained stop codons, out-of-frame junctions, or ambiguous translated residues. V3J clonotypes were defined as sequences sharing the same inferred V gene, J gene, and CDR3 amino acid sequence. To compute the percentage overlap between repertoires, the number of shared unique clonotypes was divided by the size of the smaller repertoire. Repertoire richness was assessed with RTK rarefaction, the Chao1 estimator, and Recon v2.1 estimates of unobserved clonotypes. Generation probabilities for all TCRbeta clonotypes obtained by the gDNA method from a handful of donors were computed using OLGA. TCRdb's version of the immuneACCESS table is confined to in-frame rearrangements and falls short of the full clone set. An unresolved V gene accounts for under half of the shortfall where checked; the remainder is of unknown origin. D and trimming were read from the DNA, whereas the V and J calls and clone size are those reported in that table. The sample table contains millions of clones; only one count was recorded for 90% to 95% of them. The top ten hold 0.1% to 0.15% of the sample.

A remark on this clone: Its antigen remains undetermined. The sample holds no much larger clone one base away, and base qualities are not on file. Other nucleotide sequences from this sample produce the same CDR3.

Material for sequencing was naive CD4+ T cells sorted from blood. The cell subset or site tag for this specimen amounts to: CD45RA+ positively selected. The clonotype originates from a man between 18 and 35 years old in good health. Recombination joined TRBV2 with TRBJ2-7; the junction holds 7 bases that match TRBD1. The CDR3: CASSPGGYEQYF. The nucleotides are TGTGCCAGCAGTCCAGGGGGTTACGAGCAGTACTTC.